This TCR beta chain came from a study of siplizumab effects on memory and regulatory T cells. Measured with immunoSEQ multiplex PCR; TCRdb has only the in-frame clones, and not every one. The table has 85,000 to 95,000 clones, approximately 95% seen once; the top ten hold around 0.3%. Study-level findings and limits: Reactions containing siplizumab showed mappable alloreactive CD4+ clones averaging approximately 70% Treg-derived, versus 25% to 30% in controls. Memory cells seemed less diverse than naive T cells, which seemed major alloresponse contributors. Roughly 80-97% of dividing CD4+ or CD8+ clones were without an attributable naive or memory phenotype.

V gave up 0 bases and J gave up 8 bases, with 11 bases separating them. Germline V lookup: CDR1 SGHAT, CDR2 FQNNGV. This CDR3 contains 15 residues. The sample holds a few counts of this clone. The antigen remains unidentified. Source material: non-Treg CD4+ T cells sorted from blood. This chain links TRBV11-2 with TRBJ1-6; possible D gene TRBD1, 6 bases. The clonotype was recovered from a human donor in good health. The CDR3 region is CASSLEGHRDSPLHF. The DNA of the CDR3 is TGTGCCAGCAGCTTAGAGGGACACAGGGATTCACCCCTCCACTTT.